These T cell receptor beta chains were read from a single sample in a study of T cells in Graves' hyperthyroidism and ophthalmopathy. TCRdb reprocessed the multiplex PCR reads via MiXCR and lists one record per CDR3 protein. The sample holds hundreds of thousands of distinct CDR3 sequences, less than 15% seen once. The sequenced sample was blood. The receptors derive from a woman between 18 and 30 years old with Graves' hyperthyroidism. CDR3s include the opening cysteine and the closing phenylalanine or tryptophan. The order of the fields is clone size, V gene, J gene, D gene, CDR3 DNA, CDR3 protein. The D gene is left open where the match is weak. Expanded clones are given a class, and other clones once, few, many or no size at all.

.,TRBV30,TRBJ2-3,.,TGTGCCTGGAGTGTCGGAATAGCTAGCACAGATACGCAGTATTTT,CAWSVGIASTDTQYF
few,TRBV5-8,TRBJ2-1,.,TGTGCCAGCAGCTTGGGATGGGTCGGGAACAATGAGCAGTTCTTC,CASSLGWVGNNEQFF
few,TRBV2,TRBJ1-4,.,TGTGCCAGCAGATCGGGACTCCTAGACACCATCTTAGAAAAACTGTTTTTT,CASRSGLLDTILEKLFF
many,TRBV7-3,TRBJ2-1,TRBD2,TGTGCCAGCAGCTTACGTCTAGCGGGAGCAGGGGAGCAGTTCTTC,CASSLRLAGAGEQFF
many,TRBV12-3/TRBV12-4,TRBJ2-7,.,TGTGCCAGCAGTCCCGGACGGGGACTCTACGAGCAGTACTTC,CASSPGRGLYEQYF
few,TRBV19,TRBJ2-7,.,TGTGCCAGTAGTGGGACTTTCTTTAGGGACTACGAGCAGTACTTC,CASSGTFFRDYEQYF
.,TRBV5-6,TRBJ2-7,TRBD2,TGTGCCAGCAGCCCGGGCGGGCTAACGGGAGGCTACGAGCAGTATTTC,CASSPGGLTGGYEQYF
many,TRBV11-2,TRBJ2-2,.,TGTGCCAGCAGCCCGGAACCGACAGGTCTCACCGGGGAGCTGTTTTTT,CASSPEPTGLTGELFF
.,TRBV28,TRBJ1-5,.,TGTGCCAGCAGTTTATTCTCGATCGATCAGCCCCAGCATTTT,CASSLFSIDQPQHF
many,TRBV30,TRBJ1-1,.,TGTGCCTGGAGTGTCTTTTCTGAAGCTTTCTTT,CAWSVFSEAFF
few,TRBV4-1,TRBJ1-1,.,TGCGCCAGCAGCTCCGCAAAAGTCAGGGAGGTGAACACTGAAGCTTTCTTT,CASSSAKVREVNTEAFF
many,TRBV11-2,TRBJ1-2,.,TGTGCCAGCAGCTTAGACCAGCGTTATGGCTACACCTTC,CASSLDQRYGYTF
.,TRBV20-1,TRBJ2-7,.,TGCAGTGCTAGAGGGTCAGCTAAGGACGAGCAGTACTTC,CSARGSAKDEQYF
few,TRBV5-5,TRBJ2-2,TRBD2,TGTGCCAGCAGTCCAGGGACTAGCGGGAACACCGGGGAGCTGTTTTTT,CASSPGTSGNTGELFF
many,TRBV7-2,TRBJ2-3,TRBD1,TGTGCCAGCGGACAGGTTGGGGATACGCAGTATTTT,CASGQVGDTQYF
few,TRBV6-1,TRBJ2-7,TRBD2,TGTGCCAGCAGGCCGGGGACTAGCGGGAGATTGTCAAGCGAGCAGTACTTC,CASRPGTSGRLSSEQYF
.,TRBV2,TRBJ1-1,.,TGTGCCAGCAGTGAAGCGGAAGGGGTAGACACTGAAGCTTTCTTT,CASSEAEGVDTEAFF
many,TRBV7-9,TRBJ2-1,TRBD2,TGTGCCAGCAGCTTGTACCAGCGGGAGACAAATGAGCAGTTCTTC,CASSLYQRETNEQFF
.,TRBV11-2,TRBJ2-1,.,TGTGCCAGCAGCTCAGGGTCCTTATTTTACAATGAGCAGTTCTTC,CASSSGSLFYNEQFF
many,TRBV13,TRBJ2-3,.,TGTGCCAGCAGCCCTGGATCCCTGACAGATACGCAGTATTTT,CASSPGSLTDTQYF
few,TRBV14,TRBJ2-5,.,TGTGCCAGCAGCCTCCCACGGGGCCACACAAAAGAGACCCAGTACTTC,CASSLPRGHTKETQYF
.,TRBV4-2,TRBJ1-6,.,TGTGCCAGCAGCCAAGACAGGGGAGATAATTCACCCCTCCACTTT,CASSQDRGDNSPLHF
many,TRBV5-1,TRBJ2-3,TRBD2,TGCGCCAGCAGCTTGGAGCCTAGCGGAGTCCCAGATACGCAGTATTTT,CASSLEPSGVPDTQYF
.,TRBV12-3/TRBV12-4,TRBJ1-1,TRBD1,TGTGCCAGCACCGCAGCTTTCGACAGGGGCCACACTGAAGCTTTCTTT,CASTAAFDRGHTEAFF
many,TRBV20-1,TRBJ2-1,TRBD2,TGCAGTGCAACCGGACTAGCGGGAGGGCCCCATGAGCAGTTCTTC,CSATGLAGGPHEQFF
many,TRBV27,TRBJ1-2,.,TGTGCCAGCAGTTTAGGGGGGCAAAGCTATGGCTACACCTTC,CASSLGGQSYGYTF
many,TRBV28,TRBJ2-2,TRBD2,TGTGCCAGCAGTCCCGCGCGGGGGAAGGGGCGCAAAGGGTGGAGCTCAGCGCCCGGGGAGCTGTTTTTT,CASSPARGKGRKGWSSAPGELFF
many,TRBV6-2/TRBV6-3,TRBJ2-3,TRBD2,TGTGCCAGCAGAGTTGGACTAGCGGGAGGATGGAATACGCAGTATTTT,CASRVGLAGGWNTQYF
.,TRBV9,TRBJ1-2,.,TGTGCCAGCGGCGTAGACGTGACTAACTATGGCTACACCTTC,CASGVDVTNYGYTF
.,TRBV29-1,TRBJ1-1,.,TGCAGCGTTGTGGGTGGGGTCCCTGAAGCTTTCTTT,CSVVGGVPEAFF
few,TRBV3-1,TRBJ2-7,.,TGTGCCAGCAGCCAAGATGTGGCCTACGAGCAGTACTTC,CASSQDVAYEQYF
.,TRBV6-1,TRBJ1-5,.,TGTGCCAGCAGTGAAGAGAGTGCTATAGTCAATCAGCCCCAGCATTTT,CASSEESAIVNQPQHF
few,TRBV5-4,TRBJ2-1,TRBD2,TGTGCCAGCAGCTTGACTAGCGGGAGGGCCGACAATGAGCAGTTCTTC,CASSLTSGRADNEQFF
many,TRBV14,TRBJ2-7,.,TGTGCCAGCAGCCAAGATCCCGGGATTTCGTACGAGCAGTACTTC,CASSQDPGISYEQYF
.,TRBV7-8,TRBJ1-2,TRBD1,TGTGCCAGCAGCCCACTGACAGGGGGCCACTATGGCTACACCTTC,CASSPLTGGHYGYTF
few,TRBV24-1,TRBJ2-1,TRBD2,TGTGCCACCAGTGATTTGAGCGGGAATGTCTCCTACAATGAGCAGTTCTTC,CATSDLSGNVSYNEQFF
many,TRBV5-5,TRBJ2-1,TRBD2,TGTGCCAGCAGCGCCGGGACTAGCGGGAGAAATGAGCAGTTCTTC,CASSAGTSGRNEQFF